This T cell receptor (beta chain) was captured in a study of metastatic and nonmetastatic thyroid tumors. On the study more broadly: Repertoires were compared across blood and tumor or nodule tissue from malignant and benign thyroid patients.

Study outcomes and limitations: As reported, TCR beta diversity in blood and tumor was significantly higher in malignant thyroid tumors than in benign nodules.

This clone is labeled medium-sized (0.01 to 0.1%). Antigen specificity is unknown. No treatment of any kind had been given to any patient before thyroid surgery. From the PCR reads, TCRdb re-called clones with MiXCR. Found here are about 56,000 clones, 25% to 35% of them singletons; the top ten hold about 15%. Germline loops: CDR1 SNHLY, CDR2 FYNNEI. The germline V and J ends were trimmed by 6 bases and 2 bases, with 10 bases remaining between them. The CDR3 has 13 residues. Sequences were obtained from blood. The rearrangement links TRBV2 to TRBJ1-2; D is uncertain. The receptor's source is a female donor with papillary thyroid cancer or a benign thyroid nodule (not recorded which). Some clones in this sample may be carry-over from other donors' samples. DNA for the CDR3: TGTGCCAGCAGCGGAGACTCAAACTATGGCTACACCTTC. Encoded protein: CASSGDSNYGYTF.